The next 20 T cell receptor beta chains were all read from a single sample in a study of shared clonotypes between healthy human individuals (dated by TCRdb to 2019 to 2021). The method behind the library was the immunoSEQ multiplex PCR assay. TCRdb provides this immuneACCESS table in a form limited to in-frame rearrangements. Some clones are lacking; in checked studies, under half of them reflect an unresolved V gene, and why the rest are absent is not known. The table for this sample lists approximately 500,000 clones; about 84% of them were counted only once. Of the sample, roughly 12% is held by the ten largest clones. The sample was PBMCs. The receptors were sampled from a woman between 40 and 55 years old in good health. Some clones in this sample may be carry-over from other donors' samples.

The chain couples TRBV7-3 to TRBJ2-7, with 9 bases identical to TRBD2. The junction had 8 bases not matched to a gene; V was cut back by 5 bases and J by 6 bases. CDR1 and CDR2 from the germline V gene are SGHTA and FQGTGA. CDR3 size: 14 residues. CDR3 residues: CASSILAGPGEQYF. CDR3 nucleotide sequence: TGTGCCAGCAGCATCCTAGCGGGACCCGGCGAGCAGTACTTC.

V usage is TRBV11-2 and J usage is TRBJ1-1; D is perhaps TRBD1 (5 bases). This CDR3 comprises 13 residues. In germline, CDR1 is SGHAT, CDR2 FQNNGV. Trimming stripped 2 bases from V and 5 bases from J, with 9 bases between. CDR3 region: CASSLSWGTEAFF. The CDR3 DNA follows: TGTGCCAGCAGCTTATCTTGGGGGACTGAAGCTTTCTTT.

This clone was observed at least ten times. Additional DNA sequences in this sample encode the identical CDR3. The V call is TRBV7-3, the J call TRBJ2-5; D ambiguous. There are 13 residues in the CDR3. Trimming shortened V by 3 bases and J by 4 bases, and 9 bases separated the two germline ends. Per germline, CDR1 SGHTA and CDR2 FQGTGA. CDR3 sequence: CASSFQATETQYF. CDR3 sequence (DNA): TGTGCCAGCAGCTTCCAAGCGACAGAGACCCAGTACTTC.

The CDR3 nucleotides read TGTGCCAGCGCCCCGGGACCGACGTACGAGCAGTACTTC. Its protein is CASAPGPTYEQYF. This chain links TRBV18 with TRBJ2-7; either TRBD1 or TRBD2 may supply D (5 bases each). The CDR3 contains 13 residues. CDR1 KGHSH and CDR2 LQKENI come from the germline V gene. V was cut by 8 bases and J by 4 bases, with 15 bases left in between.

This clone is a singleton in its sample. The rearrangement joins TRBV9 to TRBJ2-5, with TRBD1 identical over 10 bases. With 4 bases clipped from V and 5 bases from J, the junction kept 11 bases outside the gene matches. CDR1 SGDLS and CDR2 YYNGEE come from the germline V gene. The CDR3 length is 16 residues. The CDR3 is CASSPRDRGSVETQYF. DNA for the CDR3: TGTGCCAGCAGCCCCCGGGACAGGGGAAGTGTGGAGACCCAGTACTTC.

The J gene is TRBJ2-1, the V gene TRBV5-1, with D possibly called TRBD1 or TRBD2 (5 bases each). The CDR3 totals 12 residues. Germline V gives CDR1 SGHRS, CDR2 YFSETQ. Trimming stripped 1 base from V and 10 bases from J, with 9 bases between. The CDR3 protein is CASSLRGGEQFF. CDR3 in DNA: TGCGCCAGCAGCTTGAGGGGCGGGGAGCAGTTCTTC.

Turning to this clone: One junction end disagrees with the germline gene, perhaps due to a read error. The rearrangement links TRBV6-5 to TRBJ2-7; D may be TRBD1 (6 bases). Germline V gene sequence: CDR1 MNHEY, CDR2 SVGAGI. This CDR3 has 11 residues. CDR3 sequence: CASSYSGHYVF. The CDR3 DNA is TGTGCCAGCAGTTACTCGGGACACTACGTTTTC.

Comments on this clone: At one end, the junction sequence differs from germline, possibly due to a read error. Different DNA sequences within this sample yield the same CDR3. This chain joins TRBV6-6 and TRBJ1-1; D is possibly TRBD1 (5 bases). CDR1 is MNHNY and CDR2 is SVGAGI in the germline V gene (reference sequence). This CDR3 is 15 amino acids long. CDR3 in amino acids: CASSYSDDRATEAFF. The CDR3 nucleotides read TGCGCCAGCAGTTACTCAGACGACAGAGCAACTGAAGCTTTCTTT.

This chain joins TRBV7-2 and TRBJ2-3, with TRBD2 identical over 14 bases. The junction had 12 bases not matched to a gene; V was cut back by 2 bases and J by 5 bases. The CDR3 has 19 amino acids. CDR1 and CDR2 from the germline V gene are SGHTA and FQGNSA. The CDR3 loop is CASSLRTSGRSELGDTQYF. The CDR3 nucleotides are TGTGCCAGCAGCTTACGGACTAGCGGGAGGTCCGAGTTGGGAGATACGCAGTATTTT.

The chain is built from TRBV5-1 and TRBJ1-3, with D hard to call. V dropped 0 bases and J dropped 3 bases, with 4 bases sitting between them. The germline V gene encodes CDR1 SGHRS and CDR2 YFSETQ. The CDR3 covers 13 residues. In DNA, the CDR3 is TGCGCCAGCAGCTTGGGCGGTGGAAACACCATATATTTT. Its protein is CASSLGGGNTIYF.

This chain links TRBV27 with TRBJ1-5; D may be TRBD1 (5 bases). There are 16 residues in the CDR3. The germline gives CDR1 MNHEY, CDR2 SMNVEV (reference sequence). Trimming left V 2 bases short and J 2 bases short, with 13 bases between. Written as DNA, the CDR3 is TGTGCCAGCAGTTTAAGTGGGACGGCGGGCAATCAGCCCCAGCATTTT. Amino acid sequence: CASSLSGTAGNQPQHF.

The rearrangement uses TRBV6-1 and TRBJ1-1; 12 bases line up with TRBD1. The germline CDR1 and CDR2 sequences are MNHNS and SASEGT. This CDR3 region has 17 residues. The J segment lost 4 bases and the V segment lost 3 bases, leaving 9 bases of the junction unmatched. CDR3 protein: CASSDTGTGGVGTEAFF. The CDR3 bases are TGTGCCAGCAGTGATACCGGGACAGGGGGCGTCGGCACTGAAGCTTTCTTT.

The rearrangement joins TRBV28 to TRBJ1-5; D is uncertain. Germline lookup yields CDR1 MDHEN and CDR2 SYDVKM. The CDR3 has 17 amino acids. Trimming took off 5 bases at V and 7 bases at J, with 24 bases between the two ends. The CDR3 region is CASSPPLGQSSKQPQHF. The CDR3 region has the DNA TGTGCCAGCAGTCCCCCGTTGGGCCAATCAAGTAAGCAGCCCCAGCATTTT.

For the CDR3, the DNA is TGTGCCAGCACCCCGCGGTTTTTCGGAGGAGGCAATCAGCCCCAGCATTTT. Translated, it gives CASTPRFFGGGNQPQHF. The chain couples TRBV28 to TRBJ1-5; D gene ambiguous. Germline CDR1 MDHEN, CDR2 SYDVKM. There are 17 residues in the CDR3. Trimming cost V 7 bases and J 2 bases, with 21 bases left between them.

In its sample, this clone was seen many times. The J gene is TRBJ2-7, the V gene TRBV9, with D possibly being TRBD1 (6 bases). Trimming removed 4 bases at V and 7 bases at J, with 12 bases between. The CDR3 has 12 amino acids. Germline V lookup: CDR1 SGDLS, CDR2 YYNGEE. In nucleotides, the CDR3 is TGTGCCAGCAGCCCAGGGGCCGGTGAGCAGTACTTC. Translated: CASSPGAGEQYF.

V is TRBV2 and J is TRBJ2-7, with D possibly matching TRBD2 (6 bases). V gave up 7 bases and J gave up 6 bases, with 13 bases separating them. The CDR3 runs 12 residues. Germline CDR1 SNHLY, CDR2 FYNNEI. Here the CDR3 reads CASMGGLGEQYF. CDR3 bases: TGTGCCAGCATGGGGGGATTGGGCGAGCAGTACTTC.

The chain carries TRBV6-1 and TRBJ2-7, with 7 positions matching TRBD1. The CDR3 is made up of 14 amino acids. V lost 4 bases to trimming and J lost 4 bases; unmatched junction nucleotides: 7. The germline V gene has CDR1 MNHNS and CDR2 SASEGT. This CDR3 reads CASSAQGDTYEQYF. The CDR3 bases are TGTGCCAGCAGTGCGCAGGGGGACACTTACGAGCAGTACTTC.

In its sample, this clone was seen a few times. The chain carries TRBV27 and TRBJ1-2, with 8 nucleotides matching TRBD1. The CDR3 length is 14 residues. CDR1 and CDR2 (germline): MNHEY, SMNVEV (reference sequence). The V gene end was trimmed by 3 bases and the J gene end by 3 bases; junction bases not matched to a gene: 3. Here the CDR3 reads CASSFTGGDYGYTF. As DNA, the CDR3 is TGTGCCAGCAGTTTTACAGGGGGGGACTATGGCTACACCTTC.

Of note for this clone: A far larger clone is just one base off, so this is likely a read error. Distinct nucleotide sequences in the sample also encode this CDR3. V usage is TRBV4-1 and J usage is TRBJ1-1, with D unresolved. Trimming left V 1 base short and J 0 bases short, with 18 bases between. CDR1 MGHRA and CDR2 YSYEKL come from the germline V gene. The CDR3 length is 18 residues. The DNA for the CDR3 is TGCGCCAGCAGCCAAGGGGTCGGTCCTGGGAGGATGAACACTGAAGCTTTCTTT. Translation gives CASSQGVGPGRMNTEAFF.

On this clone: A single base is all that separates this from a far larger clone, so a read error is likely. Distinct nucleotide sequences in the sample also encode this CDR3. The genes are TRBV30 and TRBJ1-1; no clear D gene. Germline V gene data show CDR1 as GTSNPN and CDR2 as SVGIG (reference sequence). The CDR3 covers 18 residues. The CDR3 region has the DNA TGTGCCTGGAGTCCCTTCGGCTTGGGTGGGTTAGGGAACACTGAAGCTTTATTT. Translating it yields CAWSPFGLGGLGNTEALF.